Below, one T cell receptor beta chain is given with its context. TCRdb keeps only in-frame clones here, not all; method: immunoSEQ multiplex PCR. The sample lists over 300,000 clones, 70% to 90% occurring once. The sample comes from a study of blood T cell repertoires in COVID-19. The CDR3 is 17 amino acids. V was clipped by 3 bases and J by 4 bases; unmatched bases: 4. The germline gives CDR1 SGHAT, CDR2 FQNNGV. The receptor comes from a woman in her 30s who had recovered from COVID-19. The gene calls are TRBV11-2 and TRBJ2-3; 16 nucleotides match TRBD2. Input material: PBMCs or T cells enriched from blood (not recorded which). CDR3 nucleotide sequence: TGTGCCAGCAGCTTTGTCGGGACTAGCGGGGGGGCAGATACGCAGTATTTT. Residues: CASSFVGTSGGADTQYF.